The clone carrying this T cell receptor beta chain came up many times. This sample was included in a study of T cells in Graves' hyperthyroidism and ophthalmopathy. Trimming shortened V by 0 bases and J by 0 bases, and 8 bases separated the two germline ends. The CDR3 totals 16 residues. In germline, CDR1 is ENHRY, CDR2 SYGVKD. Amplified TCR beta CDR3 regions derived from RNA transcripts. A first-round RT-PCR of the TCR CDR3 used the HTBI primer set. In TCRdb, the multiplex PCR reads were re-called with MiXCR into one record per CDR3 protein. Of about 300,000 distinct CDR3 sequences in the sample, around 19% were seen once.

The sequence was obtained from a man in his fifties with Graves' ophthalmopathy. V gene TRBV10-3 combines with J gene TRBJ1-4, with a possible D match to TRBD1 (6 bases). The sequencing input was blood. For the CDR3, the DNA is TGTGCCATCAGTGAGTCACAGGGTTCAACTAATGAAAAACTGTTTTTT. Residues: CAISESQGSTNEKLFF.